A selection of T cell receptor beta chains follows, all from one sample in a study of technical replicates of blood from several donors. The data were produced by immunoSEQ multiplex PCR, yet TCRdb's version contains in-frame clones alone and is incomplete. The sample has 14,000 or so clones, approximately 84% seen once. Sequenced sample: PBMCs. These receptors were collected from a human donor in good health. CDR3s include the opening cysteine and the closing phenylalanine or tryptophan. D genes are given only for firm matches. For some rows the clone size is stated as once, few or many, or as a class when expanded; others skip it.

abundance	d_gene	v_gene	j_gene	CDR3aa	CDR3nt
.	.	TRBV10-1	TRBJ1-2	CATSDSPRDYTF	TGCGCCACTTCGGATTCCCCCCGGGACTACACCTTC
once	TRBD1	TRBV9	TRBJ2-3	CASSASGQTSTDTQYF	TGTGCCAGCAGCGCCTCGGGACAGACTAGCACAGATACGCAGTATTTT
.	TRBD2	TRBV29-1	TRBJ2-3	CSVEVLAVTDTQYF	TGCAGCGTTGAAGTCCTAGCGGTCACAGATACGCAGTATTTT
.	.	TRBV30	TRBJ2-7	CAWSVGGDSHEQYF	TGTGCCTGGAGTGTAGGTGGAGATTCCCACGAGCAGTACTTC
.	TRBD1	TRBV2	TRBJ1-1	CASRGTGRNTEAFF	TGTGCCAGCAGAGGGACAGGACGGAACACTGAAGCTTTCTTT
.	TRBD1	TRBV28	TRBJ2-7	CASSSGLGTATYEQYF	TGTGCCAGCAGTTCGGGCTTGGGGACAGCAACCTACGAGCAGTACTTC
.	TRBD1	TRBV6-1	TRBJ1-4	CASSPAEGQVVKLFF	TGTGCCAGCAGTCCCGCGGAGGGACAGGTCGTAAAACTGTTTTTT
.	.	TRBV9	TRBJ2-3	CASSVAPAGLGTDTQYF	TGTGCCAGCAGCGTAGCTCCAGCAGGCTTGGGCACAGATACGCAGTATTTT
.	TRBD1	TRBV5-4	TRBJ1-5	CASSHTGDPYSNQPQHF	TGTGCCAGCAGCCACACAGGGGACCCTTATAGCAATCAGCCCCAGCATTTT
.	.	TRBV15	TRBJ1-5	CATSRDPGEGHQPQHF	TGTGCCACCAGCAGAGATCCGGGGGAGGGGCATCAGCCCCAGCATTTT
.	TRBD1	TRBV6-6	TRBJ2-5	CASSPGQEQETQYF	TGTGCCAGCAGCCCCGGACAGGAACAAGAGACCCAGTACTTC